This is a list of T cell receptor beta chains from one sample in a study of T-cell reconstitution after alpha-beta-depleted transplantation in children. MiXCR, run by TCRdb on the PCR reads, gives a single entry per CDR3 protein. The table records approximately 640,000 distinct CDR3 sequences, 16% of them present only once. The starting material was PBMCs from the stem cell graft donor, obtained from the stem cell graft. All receptors come from a human donor who donated a stem cell graft to a child with acute myeloid leukemia. The CDR3 runs from the conserved cysteine through the conserved F or W. A D gene is named only where the DNA matches it firmly. Clone size appears in some rows only: once, few, many, or a class for an expanded clone.

>-|TRBV5-5|TRBJ1-1|-
TGTGCCAGCAGCGCCGTTACCGGGGGATCTGAAGCTTTCTTT
CASSAVTGGSEAFF
>TRBD1|TRBV24-1|TRBJ2-5|-
TGTGCCACCAGTGAAGCTGACAGGGACCCAGGGACCCAGTACTTC
CATSEADRDPGTQYF
>-|TRBV20-1|TRBJ2-7|few
TGCAGTGCTAGGGACCGGGACCTCCTCTCCTACGAGCAGTACTTC
CSARDRDLLSYEQYF
>-|TRBV5-1|TRBJ2-3|once
TGCGCCAGCAGCTCGGGACGGAAAGATACGCAGTATTTT
CASSSGRKDTQYF
>-|TRBV5-1|TRBJ2-2|-
TGCGCCAGCGTGGGGTCCGGGGAGCTGTTTTTT
CASVGSGELFF
>-|TRBV25-1|TRBJ1-5|many
TGTGCCAGCAGTAAGAGGGTCGACAATCAGCCCCAGCATTTT
CASSKRVDNQPQHF
>-|TRBV6-1|TRBJ2-2|many
TGTGCCAGCAGCCGTGCAGGGTTAGGCCCCGGGGAGCTGTTTTTT
CASSRAGLGPGELFF
>-|TRBV20-1|TRBJ1-3|few
TGCAGTGCTAGAGTAGTGAGCGCCCTGGGCGGAAACACCATATATTTT
CSARVVSALGGNTIYF
>TRBD1|TRBV24-1|TRBJ2-6|few
TGTGCCACCTCGGACAGGCCGGGGGCCAACGTCCTGACTTTC
CATSDRPGANVLTF
>-|TRBV15|TRBJ2-1|few
TGTGCCACCAGCAGAGATAGGAGGGCCGTATACAATGAGCAGTTCTTC
CATSRDRRAVYNEQFF
>-|TRBV12-3/TRBV12-4|TRBJ1-2|-
TGTGCCAGCAGTCAAGGTTCGGGGTACTATGGCTACACCTTC
CASSQGSGYYGYTF
>TRBD2|TRBV29-1|TRBJ2-3|-
TGCAGCGTTGAAGATCAGCGGGGGGAAACCACAGATACGCAGTATTTT
CSVEDQRGETTDTQYF
>TRBD1|TRBV5-1|TRBJ2-2|-
TGCGCCAGCAGCTTCCCCGGGACAGGGTCCGGGGAGCTGTTTTTT
CASSFPGTGSGELFF
>-|TRBV7-2|TRBJ1-2|few
TGTGCCAGCAGTCTCGACCGATTCGATGGCTACACCTTC
CASSLDRFDGYTF
>TRBD2|TRBV5-1|TRBJ2-7|-
TGCGCCAGCAGCTTGGCTAGCGGGAACGAGCCCTACGAGCAGTACTTC
CASSLASGNEPYEQYF
>-|TRBV11-2|TRBJ1-2|-
TGTGCCAGCAGCTTAGATGAGGCCCCCACGTTATATGGCTACACCTTC
CASSLDEAPTLYGYTF
>-|TRBV29-1|TRBJ2-6|many
TGCAGCGTTGTTGTTACTGGGGCCAACGTCCTGACTTTC
CSVVVTGANVLTF
>-|TRBV25-1|TRBJ2-5|-
TGTGCCAGCAGCCAACAGAGAAGAGCCCAGTACTTC
CASSQQRRAQYF
>-|TRBV5-1|TRBJ1-1|-
TGCGCCAGCAGCTTGGACATACAGGGGAACACTGAAGCTTTCTTT
CASSLDIQGNTEAFF
>-|TRBV18|TRBJ2-7|-
TGTGCCAGCTCACCCGCGGACAGATCCTACGAGCAGTACTTC
CASSPADRSYEQYF
>TRBD1|TRBV20-1|TRBJ2-5|many
TGCAGTGCTAGGGAGACAGGGCAAGAGACCCAGTACTTC
CSARETGQETQYF
>-|TRBV20-1|TRBJ2-1|many
TGCAGTGCAAACGGTCCCATTAGCTCCTACAATGAGCAGTTCTTC
CSANGPISSYNEQFF
>-|TRBV4-3|TRBJ1-4|few
TGCGCCAGCAGCGTACAGCCAACTAATGAAAAACTGTTTTTT
CASSVQPTNEKLFF
>-|TRBV5-1|TRBJ1-1|-
TGCGCCAGCAGCTTGTGGGGACTCCACACTGAAGCTTTCTTT
CASSLWGLHTEAFF
>TRBD1|TRBV5-1|TRBJ2-5|-
TGCGCCAGCAGCTTGAAAACAGGGGGCGCAGAGACCCAGTACTTC
CASSLKTGGAETQYF
>TRBD1|TRBV20-1|TRBJ1-1|many
TGCAGTGCTAGACGGACAGGAGACGGTGAAGCTTTCTTT
CSARRTGDGEAFF
>TRBD2|TRBV15|TRBJ2-1|few
TGTGCCACCAGCGGGGGGACTAGCAGATACAATGAGCAGTTCTTC
CATSGGTSRYNEQFF
>TRBD1|TRBV7-9|TRBJ1-6|few
TGTGCCAGCAGCCCTGGGGGGACAGGGGCTTCACCCCTCCACTTT
CASSPGGTGASPLHF
>-|TRBV7-2|TRBJ1-5|-
TGTGCCAGCAGCTTAGCCTCGTACAATCAGCCCCAGCATTTT
CASSLASYNQPQHF
>-|TRBV20-1|TRBJ1-6|many
TGCAGTGCTAGAGGGACAGTGAATTCACCCCTCCACTTT
CSARGTVNSPLHF
>TRBD1|TRBV5-1|TRBJ2-1|-
TGCGCCAGCAGCTTGCTGCCGGGACAGGGGTACAATGAGCAGTTCTTC
CASSLLPGQGYNEQFF
>-|TRBV7-2|TRBJ1-2|many
TGTGCCAGCAGCTTAAAGGCAGGGGAGAGGGACTATGGCTACACCTTC
CASSLKAGERDYGYTF
>-|TRBV5-6|TRBJ1-3|few
TGTGCCAGCAGCTTGGCCCAGGCTTCTGGAAACACCATATATTTT
CASSLAQASGNTIYF
>-|TRBV9|TRBJ2-1|many
TGTGCCAGCCAAGCGGATGTTGGCTCCTACAATGAGCAGTTCTTC
CASQADVGSYNEQFF
>-|TRBV11-2|TRBJ1-1|-
TGTGCCAGCAGCTCCCTCGAGGCCATGAACACTGAAGCTTTCTTT
CASSSLEAMNTEAFF
>-|TRBV20-1|TRBJ1-5|-
TGCAGTGCTAGAATGCAGGACTCAAGCAATCAGCCCCAGCATTTT
CSARMQDSSNQPQHF